Each of the 2 T cell receptor beta chains below was sequenced from the same sample in a study of T cell changes during pregnancy in multiple sclerosis. Method: immunoSEQ multiplex PCR; TCRdb's copy keeps in-frame clones and lacks some. The sample shows approximately 60,000 clones, more than 85% of them seen only once. Here the sequenced sample was peripheral blood, taken before pregnancy. These receptor sequences come from a female donor with multiple sclerosis, enrolled in a pregnancy study.

The rearrangement links TRBV18 to TRBJ1-5, with 7 positions matching TRBD1. V trimming: 0 bases; J trimming: 3 bases; junction bases outside the gene matches: 2. Germline V lookup: CDR1 KGHSH, CDR2 LQKENI. The CDR3 extends over 15 amino acids. CDR3 amino acids: CASSPPTGINQPQHF. CDR3 DNA sequence: TGTGCCAGCTCACCACCGACAGGGATCAATCAGCCCCAGCATTTT.

In nucleotides, the CDR3 is TGTGCCAGCAGTAGGGGACTAGCTGCAGATACGCAGTATTTT. Protein product: CASSRGLAADTQYF. The chain links TRBV27 to TRBJ2-3; 9 bases map to TRBD2. Trimming at V came to 5 bases and at J to 4 bases, leaving 4 bases not matched to a gene. The CDR3 length is 14 residues. The V gene's germline CDR1 is MNHEY and CDR2 SMNVEV (reference sequence).